The clone carrying this T cell receptor (beta chain) was recorded only once. PCR employed 60 Vbeta and 13 Jbeta primers. Sequencing used immunoSEQ multiplex PCR; TCRdb keeps in-frame clones, though not all of them. The data show approximately 120,000 clones, 74% seen once. The data derive from a study of cytomegalovirus exposure and HLA in healthy donors. The junction had 2 bases not matched to a gene; V was cut back by 7 bases and J by 4 bases. This CDR3 is 11 amino acids long. The germline V gene encodes CDR1 DFQATT and CDR2 SNEGSKA (reference sequence). The TCR originated in a woman between 45 and 65 years old in good health and CMV-seropositive. This chain links TRBV20-1 with TRBJ2-3; 7 bases agree with TRBD2. The specimen sequenced was PBMCs. Here the CDR3 DNA reads TGCAGTGGGGGGAGGGCAGATACGCAGTATTTT. Translating gives CSGGRADTQYF.